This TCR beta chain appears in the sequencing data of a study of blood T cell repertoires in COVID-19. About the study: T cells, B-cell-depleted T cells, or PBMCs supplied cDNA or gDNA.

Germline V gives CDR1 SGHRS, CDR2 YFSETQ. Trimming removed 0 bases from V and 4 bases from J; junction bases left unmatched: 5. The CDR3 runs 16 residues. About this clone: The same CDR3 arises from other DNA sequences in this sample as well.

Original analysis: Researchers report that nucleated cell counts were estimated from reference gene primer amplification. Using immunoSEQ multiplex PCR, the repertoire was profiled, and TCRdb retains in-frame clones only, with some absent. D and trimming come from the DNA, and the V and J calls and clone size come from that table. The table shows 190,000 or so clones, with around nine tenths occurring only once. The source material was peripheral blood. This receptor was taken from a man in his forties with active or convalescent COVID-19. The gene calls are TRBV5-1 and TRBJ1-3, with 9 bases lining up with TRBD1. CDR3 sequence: CASSLDGQGQGNTIYF. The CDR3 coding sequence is TGCGCCAGCAGCTTGGATGGACAGGGGCAAGGAAACACCATATATTTT.